The TCR beta chain described here comes from a study of cytomegalovirus exposure and HLA in healthy donors. General study results and limits: TCR beta sequences reportedly predicted most subjects' HLA-A and HLA-B alleles accurately. Later analysis revealed greater clonal expansion in HLA-associated TCR beta chains than in equally common others. For most TCR sequences rarity was the rule, although some public TCRs occurred in many donors. Previous analysis showed most TCR beta V segments were productive about 87% or about 30% of the time.

As regards this clone: Its antigen is not identified. Sequence at one end of the junction differs from germline and may be a read error.

The PCR ran on 60 Vbeta and 13 Jbeta primers. Sequenced by immunoSEQ multiplex PCR; TCRdb stores in-frame clones only, minus some. The sample carries roughly 99,000 clones, about 74% recorded once. Sequencing was performed on PBMCs. The TCR comes from a man aged 55 to 69 in good health and CMV-seropositive.

In nucleotides, the CDR3 is TGCGCCAGCAGCTTCACGTCAGTCGACTCCCGGAACTTC. Translation: CASSFTSVDSRNF. This chain connects TRBV5-1 to TRBJ2-5; unclear D gene. Germline lookup yields CDR1 SGHRS and CDR2 YFSETQ. There are 13 residues in the CDR3.